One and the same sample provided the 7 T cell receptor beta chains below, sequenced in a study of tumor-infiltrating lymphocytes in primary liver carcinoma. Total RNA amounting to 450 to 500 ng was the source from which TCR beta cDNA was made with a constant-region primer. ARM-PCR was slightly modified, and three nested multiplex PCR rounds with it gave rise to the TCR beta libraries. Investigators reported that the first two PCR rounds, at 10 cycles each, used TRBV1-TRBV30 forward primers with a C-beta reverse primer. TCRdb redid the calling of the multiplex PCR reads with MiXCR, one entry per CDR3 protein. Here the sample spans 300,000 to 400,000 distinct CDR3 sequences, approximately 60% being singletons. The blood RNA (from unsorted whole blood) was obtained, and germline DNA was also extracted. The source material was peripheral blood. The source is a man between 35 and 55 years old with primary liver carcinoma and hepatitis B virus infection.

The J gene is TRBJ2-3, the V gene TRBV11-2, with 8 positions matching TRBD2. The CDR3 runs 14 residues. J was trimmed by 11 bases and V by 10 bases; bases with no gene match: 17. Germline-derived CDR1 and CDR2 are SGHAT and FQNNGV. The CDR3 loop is CANNFTSGRGEQYF. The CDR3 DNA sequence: TGTGCCAACAACTTTACTAGCGGAAGAGGTGAGCAGTATTTT.

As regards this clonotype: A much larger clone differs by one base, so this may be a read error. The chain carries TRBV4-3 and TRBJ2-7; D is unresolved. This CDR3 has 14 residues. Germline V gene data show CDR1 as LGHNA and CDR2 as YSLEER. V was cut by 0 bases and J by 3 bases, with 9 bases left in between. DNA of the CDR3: TGCGCCAGCAGCCAAGATAACGCAGACTACGAGCAGTACTTC. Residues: CASSQDNADYEQYF.

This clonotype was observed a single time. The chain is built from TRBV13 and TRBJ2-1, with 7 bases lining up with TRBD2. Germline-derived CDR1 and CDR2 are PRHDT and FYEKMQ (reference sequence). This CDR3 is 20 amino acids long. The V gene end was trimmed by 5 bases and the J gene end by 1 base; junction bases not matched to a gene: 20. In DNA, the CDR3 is TGTGCCAGCAGCCCATCGATGTGGGAGGGACTGGATGATTCCTACAATGAGCAGTTCTTC. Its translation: CASSPSMWEGLDDSYNEQFF.

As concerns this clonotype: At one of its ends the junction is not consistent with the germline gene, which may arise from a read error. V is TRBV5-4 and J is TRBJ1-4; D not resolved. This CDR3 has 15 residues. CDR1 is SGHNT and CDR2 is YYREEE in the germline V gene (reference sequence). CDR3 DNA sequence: TGTGCCTGCAGCTTGGGTTGCGCCGAGGGTGAAAAACTGTTTTTT. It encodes CACSLGCAEGEKLFF.

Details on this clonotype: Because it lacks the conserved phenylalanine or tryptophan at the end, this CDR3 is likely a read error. In nucleotides, the CDR3 is TGTGCCAGCGGTTACCCTCCCGACAGGGAATCCGAGCAGTACTCC. Amino acids: CASGYPPDRESEQYS. The rearrangement links TRBV6-6 to TRBJ2-7; TRBD1 matches at 7 bases. Germline CDR1 is MNHNY and CDR2 is SVGAGI (reference sequence). The CDR3 contains 15 residues.

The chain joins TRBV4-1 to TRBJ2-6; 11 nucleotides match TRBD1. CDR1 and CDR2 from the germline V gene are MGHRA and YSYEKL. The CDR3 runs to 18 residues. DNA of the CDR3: TGCGGCAACAGCCAGCCGGGACAGGGGGTCCCTGGGGCCAACGTCCTGACTTTC. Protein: CGNSQPGQGVPGANVLTF.

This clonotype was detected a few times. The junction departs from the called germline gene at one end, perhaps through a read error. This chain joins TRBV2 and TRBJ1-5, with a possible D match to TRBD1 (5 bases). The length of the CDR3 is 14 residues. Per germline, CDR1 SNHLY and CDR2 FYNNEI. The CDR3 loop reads CASRESKSNQPQHF. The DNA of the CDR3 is TGTGCTAGCAGGGAATCAAAAAGCAATCAGCCCCAGCATTTT.